The 31 T cell receptor beta chains given below trace back to one sample, sequenced in a study of a mutant IDH1 vaccine in newly diagnosed glioma. Clones were sequenced by immunoSEQ multiplex PCR, and TCRdb holds only the in-frame ones, with some missing. The data show some 59,000 clones, 70% to 90% seen once. Time point specified: baseline, week 1 (first vaccination visit). The treatment: pre-vaccination baseline after standard-of-care therapy. Sequencing was performed on PBMCs, taken from a glioma patient treated with radiotherapy, temozolomide or both. Receptor source: a man younger than 35 with glioma.

This clone was seen only a few times. The rearrangement links TRBV30 to TRBJ1-1; D call uncertain. The CDR3 length is 11 residues. Deletions cut 2 bases from V and 6 bases from J, with 7 bases between. The germline V gene encodes CDR1 GTSNPN and CDR2 SVGIG (reference sequence). The CDR3, as DNA: TGTGCCTGGAGTCTCGGCCCTGAAGCTTTCTTT. Translating gives CAWSLGPEAFF.

The chain's CDR3 is CASTETISGANVLTF. The CDR3 DNA sequence: TGTGCCAGCACCGAGACAATCTCTGGGGCCAACGTCCTGACTTTC. The chain links TRBV6-1 to TRBJ2-6; no clear D gene. V was shortened by 7 bases and J by 0 bases, with 10 bases between the two germline ends. The germline V gene encodes CDR1 MNHNS and CDR2 SASEGT. CDR3 length: 15 amino acids.

The V and J genes are TRBV6-1 and TRBJ1-2; no clear D. V lost 7 bases to trimming and J lost 0 bases, with 12 bases between them. Germline values: CDR1 MNHNS, CDR2 SASEGT. The CDR3 spans 14 residues. The CDR3 DNA reads as TGTGCCAGCAACCCCGACGGAACTAACTATGGCTACACCTTC. Residues: CASNPDGTNYGYTF.

The V call is TRBV6-4, the J call TRBJ1-2; TRBD1 might be the D (5 bases). V gave up 7 bases and J gave up 2 bases, with 11 bases separating them. CDR3 length: 13 amino acids. Germline V lookup: CDR1 MRHNA, CDR2 SNTAGT. The CDR3 protein is CASKEGTNYGYTF. The CDR3 DNA is TGTGCCAGCAAGGAGGGGACCAACTATGGCTACACCTTC.

As DNA, the CDR3 is TGCGTAGCGGGGAGGGCCGGTAGCGGGGAGCTGTTTTTT. Translated, it gives CVAGRAGSGELFF. The chain combines TRBV29-1 with TRBJ2-2; 8 nucleotides line up with TRBD2. The germline gives CDR1 SQVTM, CDR2 ANQGSEA. The CDR3 loop spans 13 amino acids.

The chain has TRBV6-1 and TRBJ1-5, with TRBD1 identical over 7 bases. The CDR3 totals 13 residues. J was trimmed by 5 bases and V by 4 bases; bases with no gene match: 2. Germline V gene lookup returns CDR1 MNHNS and CDR2 SASEGT. The CDR3 coding sequence is TGTGCCAGCAGTGCACAGGGGTATCAGCCCCAGCATTTT. This gives the protein CASSAQGYQPQHF.

The chain has TRBV2 and TRBJ2-5, with 13 bases that match TRBD2. Germline assignment: CDR1 SNHLY and CDR2 FYNNEI. V was pared by 6 bases and J by 5 bases, with 9 bases of the junction left unmatched. This CDR3 is 16 amino acids long. The CDR3 loop reads CASRVPGLAGRETQYF. As DNA, the CDR3 is TGTGCCAGCAGAGTCCCGGGACTAGCGGGGAGGGAGACCCAGTACTTC. The whole variable domain, remainder taken from reference TRBV2 and TRBJ2-5, is EPEVTQTPSHQVTQMGQEVILRCVPISNHLYFYWYRQILGQKVEFLVSFYNNEISEKSEIFDDQFSVERPDGSNFTLKIRSTKLEDSAMYFCASRVPGLAGRETQYFGPGTRLLVL.

This clone was found a few times. The chain carries TRBV27 and TRBJ1-2; D is possibly TRBD1 (5 bases). This CDR3 region has 15 residues. Germline V gene sequence: CDR1 MNHEY, CDR2 SMNVEV (reference sequence). The V gene lost 2 bases and the J gene lost 4 bases, with 14 bases spanning the gap. The CDR3 is CASSLAADIPYGYTF. In DNA, the CDR3 is TGTGCCAGCAGTTTAGCCGCGGACATCCCCTATGGCTACACCTTC.

The chain links TRBV6-6 to TRBJ1-1; D is unclear. V dropped 2 bases and J dropped 3 bases, with 7 bases sitting between them. This CDR3 comprises 13 residues. Germline V gene sequence: CDR1 MNHNY, CDR2 SVGAGI (reference sequence). CDR3 residues: CASSYDGYTEAFF. DNA for the CDR3: TGTGCCAGCAGTTACGACGGGTACACTGAAGCTTTCTTT.

The genes are TRBV21-1 and TRBJ1-1; the table gives TRBD1 as D, unverified against the DNA. TRBV21-1 is given as a pseudogene. The CDR3 is 16 amino acids. The CDR3 DNA follows: TGTGCCAGCAGCACCTTGGGGGCTCCACCGAACACTGAAGCTTTCTTT. It yields the protein CASSTLGAPPNTEAFF.

V is TRBV30 and J is TRBJ1-6; unclear D gene. The CDR3 sequence is 12 residues long. The V end was cut by 1 base, the J end by 10 bases, with 8 bases between. Germline V gives CDR1 GTSNPN, CDR2 SVGIG (reference sequence). The CDR3 nucleotides read TGTGCCTGGAGTGGCGGAGGCTCACCCCTCCACTTT. This translates into CAWSGGGSPLHF.

The chain joins TRBV6-1 to TRBJ1-4, with D hard to call. There are 13 residues in the CDR3. Germline V gives CDR1 MNHNS, CDR2 SASEGT. Deletions cut 3 bases from V and 4 bases from J, with 6 bases between. The CDR3 here is CASSDWINEKLFF. The CDR3, as DNA: TGTGCCAGCAGTGACTGGATTAATGAAAAACTGTTTTTT.

V gene TRBV27 combines with J gene TRBJ1-3, with D uncertain. Trimming stripped 5 bases from V and 4 bases from J, with 9 bases between. Per the germline V gene, CDR1 is MNHEY and CDR2 is SMNVEV (reference sequence). The CDR3 has 13 amino acids. The CDR3 DNA reads as TGTGCCAGCAGTACCGGAATCGGAAACACCATATATTTT. Translation: CASSTGIGNTIYF.

This clone was detected once. The chain couples TRBV6-6 to TRBJ1-1; D ambiguous. Germline CDR1 MNHNY, CDR2 SVGAGI (reference sequence). CDR3 length: 14 residues. The V end was cut by 6 bases, the J end by 1 base, with 12 bases between. CDR3 loop: CASSRTRGNTEAFF. The CDR3 region has the DNA TGTGCCAGCAGCCGAACTCGCGGGAACACTGAAGCTTTCTTT.

V and J are TRBV6-5 and TRBJ1-1, with D possibly being TRBD1 (5 bases). The CDR3 is 15 residues long. Trimming took off 0 bases at V and 5 bases at J, with 13 bases between the two ends. Germline V gene data show CDR1 as MNHEY and CDR2 as SVGAGI. Here the CDR3 DNA reads TGTGCCAGCAGTTACTCGTTTCAGGGCTTAACTGAAGCTTTCTTT. Protein sequence: CASSYSFQGLTEAFF.

The genes are TRBV4-1 and TRBJ1-1; 7 nucleotides line up with TRBD1. This CDR3 contains 15 residues. V was pared by 4 bases and J by 3 bases, with 8 bases of the junction left unmatched. CDR1 is MGHRA, CDR2 YSYEKL, per germline. The CDR3 reads CASSPHRGEDTEAFF. The DNA of the CDR3 is TGCGCCAGCAGCCCCCACAGGGGAGAAGACACTGAAGCTTTCTTT.

This clone was seen just once. The DNA for the CDR3 is TGTGCCAGCAGTTACTCTGGTCAGTTACATTCACCCCTCCACTTT. It translates to CASSYSGQLHSPLHF. V gene TRBV6-5 combines with J gene TRBJ1-6; D is ambiguous. The CDR3 is made up of 15 amino acids. Germline assignment: CDR1 MNHEY and CDR2 SVGAGI. V was trimmed by 0 bases and J by 8 bases, leaving 11 bases between them.

This rearrangement joins TRBV6-5 to TRBJ1-1; unclear D gene. The CDR3 covers 11 residues. V was shortened by 6 bases and J by 0 bases, with 2 bases between the two germline ends. Germline V gene sequence: CDR1 MNHEY, CDR2 SVGAGI. Here the CDR3 DNA reads TGTGCCAGCAGGATGAACACTGAAGCTTTCTTT. It encodes CASRMNTEAFF.

The sample holds one count of this clone. This sequence joins TRBV7-9 and TRBJ1-2; 8 bases line up with TRBD1. This CDR3 is built from 15 residues. Germline trimming cut 5 bases from V and 0 bases from J; bases unmatched to any gene: 5. Germline V lookup: CDR1 SEHNR, CDR2 FQNEAQ (reference sequence). The CDR3 reads CASSPQGQANYGYTF. The DNA for the CDR3 is TGTGCCAGCAGCCCGCAGGGACAGGCTAACTATGGCTACACCTTC. Looking up the rest from reference TRBV7-9 and TRBJ1-2 gives the full variable domain: DTGVSQNPRHKITKRGQNVTFRCDPISEHNRLYWYRQTLGQGPEFLTYFQNEAQLEKSRLLSDRFSAERPKGSFSTLEIQRTEQGDSAMYLCASSPQGQANYGYTFGSGTRLTVV.

The chain has TRBV5-1 and TRBJ1-1; no reliable D call. With 6 bases removed from V and 1 base from J, the gap between germline ends came to 13 bases. There are 14 residues in the CDR3. Germline V gene data show CDR1 as SGHRS and CDR2 as YFSETQ. The CDR3 protein is CASTPEGRNTEAFF. Written as DNA, the CDR3 is TGCGCCAGCACCCCGGAGGGCAGGAACACTGAAGCTTTCTTT.

This clone was seen a handful of times. J is TRBJ1-1 and V is TRBV11-2; D remains ambiguous. The V end was cut by 6 bases, the J end by 11 bases, with 13 bases between. The CDR3 sequence is 11 residues long. CDR1 is SGHAT, CDR2 FQNNGV, per germline. The CDR3 bases are TGTGCCAGCAGTTATGGAGGGCTGGCTTTCTTT. Encoded protein: CASSYGGLAFF. Full variable domain (missing parts from reference TRBV11-2 and TRBJ1-1): EAGVAQSPRYKIIEKRQSVAFWCNPISGHATLYWYQQILGQGPKLLIQFQNNGVVDDSQLPKDRFSAERLKGVDSTLKIQPAKLEDSAVYLCASSYGGLAFFGQGTRLTVV.

This clone was recorded at least ten times. The rearrangement uses TRBV5-4 and TRBJ1-2; 12 positions agree with TRBD1. Germline V gene sequence: CDR1 SGHNT, CDR2 YYREEE (reference sequence). V was clipped by 4 bases and J by 6 bases; unmatched bases: 4. The CDR3 is 14 residues long. CDR3 loop: CASSRGQGADGYTF. CDR3 DNA sequence: TGTGCCAGCAGCCGGGGACAGGGGGCCGATGGCTACACCTTC.

The rearrangement joins TRBV6-5 to TRBJ2-3; TRBD2 matches 7 bases. CDR1 and CDR2 (germline): MNHEY, SVGAGI. The CDR3 extends over 15 amino acids. V shed 0 bases, J shed 6 bases, and the junction held 6 bases outside the gene matches. CDR3 region: CASSYSGLKGDTQYF. The CDR3 nucleotides are TGTGCCAGCAGTTACTCGGGACTAAAGGGGGATACGCAGTATTTT.

This rearrangement joins TRBV5-1 to TRBJ1-2; no clear D. The CDR3 runs to 17 residues. V lost 0 bases and J lost 5, with 20 bases in between. Germline V gene sequence: CDR1 SGHRS, CDR2 YFSETQ. The DNA for the CDR3 is TGCGCCAGCAGCTTGGCCACGAACACCCAAACTCGATATGGCTACACCTTC. Translated, it gives CASSLATNTQTRYGYTF.

By frequency in the sample, this clone is large (0.1 to 1%). The chain carries TRBV28 and TRBJ2-7, with D tentatively TRBD1 (6 bases). CDR3 length equals 15 residues. The germline V and J ends were trimmed by 8 bases and 0 bases, with 17 bases remaining between them. Per the germline V gene, CDR1 is MDHEN and CDR2 is SYDVKM. CDR3 DNA: TGTGCCAGCGGCCGGGCAGGGGACCACTCCTACGAGCAGTACTTC. Its protein is CASGRAGDHSYEQYF.

The V and J genes are TRBV28 and TRBJ1-3; possible D gene TRBD1, 5 bases. The V and J ends lost 7 bases and 0 bases respectively, with 22 bases between them. The CDR3 has 18 residues. Germline CDR1 MDHEN, CDR2 SYDVKM. In DNA form, the CDR3 reads TGTGCCAGCACCTCCCGCCCCTGGGGGTCCTCCTCTGGAAACACCATATATTTT. It yields the protein CASTSRPWGSSSGNTIYF.

The V and J genes are TRBV6-5 and TRBJ2-7; tentatively, D is TRBD1 or TRBD2 (5 bases each). V lost 11 bases, J lost 5 bases, and 25 bases lay in between. CDR1 and CDR2 from the germline V gene are MNHEY and SVGAGI. CDR3 length: 15 residues. Written as DNA, the CDR3 is TGTGCCTCCGGACCGGGACCGTCCCTCAGGGACGAGCAGTACTTC. Protein sequence: CASGPGPSLRDEQYF.

The chain links TRBV7-9 to TRBJ1-5, with a possible D match to TRBD1 (6 bases). V was shortened by 5 bases and J by 7 bases, with 12 bases between the two germline ends. CDR1 SEHNR and CDR2 FQNEAQ come from the germline V gene (reference sequence). The CDR3 runs to 13 residues. The chain's CDR3 is CASSNYRDQPQHF. The CDR3 coding sequence is TGTGCCAGCAGCAACTACAGGGACCAGCCCCAGCATTTT.

The sample holds one count of this clone. The J gene is TRBJ1-3, the V gene TRBV6-6; TRBD1 matches 7 bases. CDR3 length equals 13 residues. From germline, CDR1 is MNHNY and CDR2 SVGAGI (reference sequence). The V and J ends lost 0 bases and 9 bases, in that order; junction bases with no gene match: 2. The CDR3 loop is CASSYSTGSTIYF. The CDR3 region has the DNA TGTGCCAGCAGTTACTCGACAGGGAGCACCATATATTTT.

V is TRBV10-3 and J is TRBJ2-7; possible D gene TRBD1, 5 bases. V lost 2 bases to trimming and J lost 4 bases, with 12 bases between them. Looked up from germline, CDR1 is ENHRY and CDR2 is SYGVKD. The CDR3 spans 14 residues. In DNA form, the CDR3 reads TGTGCCATCAGTGAGAGGCAGGGCAGGTACGAGCAGTACTTC. This translates into CAISERQGRYEQYF.

The chain couples TRBV10-3 to TRBJ1-6, with TRBD1 matching over 7 bases. The CDR3 is 15 residues long. Looked up from germline, CDR1 is ENHRY and CDR2 is SYGVKD. V lost 3 bases to trimming and J lost 7 bases; unmatched junction nucleotides: 6. DNA for the CDR3: TGTGCCATCAGTGAACAGCCAGGGGGGAATTCACCCCTCCACTTT. Translated, it gives CAISEQPGGNSPLHF.